These T cell receptor beta chains were read from a single sample in a study of response to subunit inactivated influenza vaccine. TCRdb re-called the RT-PCR reads through MiXCR, storing one row per CDR3 protein. The sample comprises under 950,000 distinct CDR3 sequences, approximately 22% of which are singletons, and around 9.6% rests with the top ten. The sample consisted of PBMCs from blood, taken 4 to 6 days after vaccination. The source of these receptors is a man aged 45 to 65 who received an inactivated influenza vaccine. The conserved cysteine and the conserved F or W are not part of the CDR3 here. Fields, in order: J gene, V gene, D gene, CDR3 protein. The D gene is left open where the match is weak.

J: TRBJ2-5; V: TRBV20-1; D: TRBD2; CDR3: SAPPGLPLLETQY
J: TRBJ1-1; V: TRBV4-3; D: -; CDR3: ASSLSGEREAF
J: TRBJ2-5; V: TRBV21-1; D: -; CDR3: ASSKGPMYQETQY
J: TRBJ1-4; V: TRBV20-1; D: -; CDR3: RELDPDLENNEKLF
J: TRBJ1-5; V: TRBV10-2; D: -; CDR3: ASSEGAYSYQPQH
J: TRBJ2-5; V: TRBV10-3; D: -; CDR3: AISDRGRDETQY
J: TRBJ2-5; V: TRBV28; D: -; CDR3: ASPWAQETQY
J: TRBJ2-1; V: TRBV5-1; D: -; CDR3: ASSPRFNEQF
J: TRBJ2-7; V: TRBV12-3/TRBV12-4; D: -; CDR3: ASSLAQVTFYEQY
J: TRBJ2-7; V: TRBV4-1; D: -; CDR3: ASSQINPGVSSYEQY
J: TRBJ1-5; V: TRBV20-1; D: -; CDR3: SAKTGNQPQH
J: TRBJ1-1; V: TRBV20-1; D: -; CDR3: SARAGAGGARTEAF
J: TRBJ2-2; V: TRBV20-1; D: -; CDR3: SANSIANTGELF
J: TRBJ2-3; V: TRBV20-1; D: TRBD2; CDR3: SEISGGTDTQY
J: TRBJ2-2; V: TRBV20-1; D: TRBD1; CDR3: CARDPGQGAANTGELF
J: TRBJ1-1; V: TRBV29-1; D: -; CDR3: SVRRSTVNTEAF
J: TRBJ2-1; V: TRBV29-1; D: TRBD2; CDR3: SVTDRLAGVYNEQF
J: TRBJ2-1; V: TRBV4-3; D: TRBD2; CDR3: ASSHDAPSGEQF
J: TRBJ1-2; V: TRBV20-1; D: -; CDR3: SARDPTGRDGYT
J: TRBJ1-6; V: TRBV19; D: -; CDR3: ASSPDPNSPLH
J: TRBJ2-7; V: TRBV7-2; D: TRBD2; CDR3: ASSLRREGPYEQY
J: TRBJ2-7; V: TRBV6-2/TRBV6-3; D: -; CDR3: ASSYPQDEQY
J: TRBJ2-1; V: TRBV21-1; D: -; CDR3: ASPKRTGGVDEQF
J: TRBJ2-5; V: TRBV12-3/TRBV12-4; D: -; CDR3: ASSSDRSDRETQY
J: TRBJ2-7; V: TRBV9; D: -; CDR3: ASSVAANSYEQY
J: TRBJ2-1; V: TRBV6-2/TRBV6-3; D: -; CDR3: ASNTIGEQF
J: TRBJ2-7; V: TRBV20-1; D: TRBD2; CDR3: STLRPGLASYEQY
J: TRBJ2-2; V: TRBV24-1; D: TRBD2; CDR3: ATSDTTPGLAAGELF
J: TRBJ2-1; V: TRBV7-2; D: -; CDR3: ASRPPASVNEQF
J: TRBJ1-1; V: TRBV29-1; D: -; CDR3: SVSRPGGKTEAF
J: TRBJ2-7; V: TRBV2; D: -; CDR3: ASSEALPGPTREQY
J: TRBJ2-7; V: TRBV29-1; D: TRBD2; CDR3: SVVGLAGRYEQY
J: TRBJ2-1; V: TRBV12-3/TRBV12-4; D: TRBD1; CDR3: ASSQDRTDEQF
J: TRBJ2-3; V: TRBV24-1; D: -; CDR3: ATILSSRVYADTQY
J: TRBJ2-1; V: TRBV6-2/TRBV6-3; D: TRBD2; CDR3: ASSSGLAADNEQF
J: TRBJ2-7; V: TRBV6-5; D: -; CDR3: ASSYSPWGEEQY
J: TRBJ1-6; V: TRBV5-1; D: TRBD1; CDR3: ASSQTGVLDSPLH
J: TRBJ1-1; V: TRBV3-1; D: TRBD1; CDR3: ASRPNRGPNTEAF
J: TRBJ1-6; V: TRBV15; D: -; CDR3: ATSTTLVGYNSPLH
J: TRBJ2-1; V: TRBV20-1; D: TRBD2; CDR3: SASTSGRAVDEQF